This passage covers 6 T cell receptor beta chains from one sample sequenced in a study of blood T cell repertoires in COVID-19. Generated by immunoSEQ multiplex PCR, the TCRdb table keeps only in-frame clones and is missing some. The table has approximately 67,000 clones, 70% to 85% seen once; the top ten hold about 6.9%. Sequenced material: peripheral blood. Receptor source: a man aged 60 to 75 with acute or convalescent COVID-19.

The chain has TRBV14 and TRBJ2-5; D may be TRBD2 (5 bases). Trimming removed 3 bases from V and 3 bases from J, with 14 bases in between. CDR1 is SGHDN and CDR2 is FVKESK in the germline V gene. The CDR3 extends over 15 amino acids. The CDR3 reads CASSQDGAGKETQYF. In DNA form, the CDR3 reads TGTGCCAGCAGCCAGGACGGTGCCGGGAAAGAGACCCAGTACTTC.

This chain connects TRBV12-3 or TRBV12-4 to TRBJ2-2; the D gene is possibly TRBD2 (5 bases). This CDR3 is built from 13 residues. V was cut by 6 bases and J by 5 bases, with 10 bases left in between. For the CDR3, the DNA is TGTGCCAGCAGGAGCACTAGTACCGGGGAGCTGTTTTTT. It translates to CASRSTSTGELFF.

The CDR3 coding sequence is TGTGCCAGCAGCGCGACGAGGGCACCTAATGAAAAACTGTTTTTT. It is translated as CASSATRAPNEKLFF. The genes are TRBV16 and TRBJ1-4, with no clear D. The CDR3 contains 15 residues. Germline CDR1 KGHSY, CDR2 FQNENV. V lost 5 bases and J 3 bases, leaving 13 bases between the germline ends. The full variable domain, rest sourced from reference TRBV16 and TRBJ1-4, is GEEVAQTPKHLVRGEGQKAKLYCAPIKGHSYVFWYQQVLKNEFKFLISFQNENVFDETGMPKERFSAKCLPNSPCSLEIQATKLEDSAVYFCASSATRAPNEKLFFGSGTQLSVL.

The rearrangement joins TRBV5-4 to TRBJ2-1; tentative D call: TRBD2 (5 bases). Deletions cut 0 bases from V and 5 bases from J, with 12 bases between. In germline, CDR1 is SGHNT, CDR2 YYREEE (reference sequence). The CDR3 has 15 amino acids. The CDR3: CASSLVRAPNNEQFF. CDR3 sequence (DNA): TGTGCCAGCAGCTTGGTGCGGGCCCCGAACAATGAGCAGTTCTTC.

The genes are TRBV11-3 and TRBJ2-1; 9 bases fit TRBD1. V shed 5 bases, J shed 2 bases, and the junction held 4 bases outside the gene matches. The CDR3 consists of 15 residues. The germline V gene has CDR1 SGHNT and CDR2 YENEEA. CDR3 DNA sequence: TGTGCCAGCAGCCCGGACAGGGGCCCCTACAATGAGCAGTTCTTC. This gives the protein CASSPDRGPYNEQFF. The variable domain in full, with the rest retrieved from reference TRBV11-3 and TRBJ2-1, is EAGVVQSPRYKIIEKKQPVAFWCNPISGHNTLYWYLQNLGQGPELLIRYENEEAVDDSQLPKDRFSAERLKGVDSTLKIQPAELGDSAVYLCASSPDRGPYNEQFFGPGTRLTVL.

CDR3: CATSDSGQTTDTQYF. The CDR3 bases are TGTGCCACCAGTGACTCGGGACAGACCACAGATACGCAGTATTTT. The chain uses TRBV24-1 and TRBJ2-3; 7 bases are a match to TRBD1. Germline-derived CDR1 and CDR2 are KGHDR and SFDVKD. The CDR3 totals 15 residues. Germline trimming cut 4 bases from V and 2 bases from J; bases unmatched to any gene: 5.